This TCR beta chain was recorded in a study of blood T cell repertoires in COVID-19. The CDR3 runs to 18 residues. Trimming pared 2 bases from V and 0 bases from J, leaving 17 bases between. CDR1 and CDR2 (germline): MDHEN, SYDVKM. The study assigned cohorts using participant-reported clinical history. Shortly before study entry, within 2 weeks, exposed participants had met a COVID-19 case. Per the original data handling: Amplifying reference gene primers gave estimates of nucleated cell counts. Method: immunoSEQ multiplex PCR; TCRdb's copy keeps in-frame clones and lacks some. That table furnishes V, J and clone size, whereas the DNA furnished D and trimming. The sample comprises roughly 240,000 clones, about nine tenths of which are singletons, and roughly 0.95% rests with the top ten.

The clonotype comes from a man aged 50 to 60 who had been exposed to COVID-19. J is TRBJ1-5 and V is TRBV28; D may be TRBD1 (5 bases). Sequencing was done on a sample of PBMCs or T cells enriched from blood (not recorded which). In DNA, the CDR3 is TGTGCCAGCAGTTTACGATTCGCGACAGTCTATAGCAATCAGCCCCAGCATTTT. Amino acid sequence: CASSLRFATVYSNQPQHF.